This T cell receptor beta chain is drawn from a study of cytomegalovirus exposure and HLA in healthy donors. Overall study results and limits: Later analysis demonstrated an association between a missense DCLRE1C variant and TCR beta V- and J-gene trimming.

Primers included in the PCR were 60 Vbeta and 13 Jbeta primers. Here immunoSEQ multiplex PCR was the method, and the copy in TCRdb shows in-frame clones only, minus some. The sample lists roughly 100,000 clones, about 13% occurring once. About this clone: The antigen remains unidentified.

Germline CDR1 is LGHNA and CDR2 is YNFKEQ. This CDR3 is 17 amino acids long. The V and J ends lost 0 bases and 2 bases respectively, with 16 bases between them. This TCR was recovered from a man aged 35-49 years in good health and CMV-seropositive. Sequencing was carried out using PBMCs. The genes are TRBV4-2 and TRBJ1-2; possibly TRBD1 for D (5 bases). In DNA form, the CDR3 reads TGTGCCAGCAGCCAAGAGGGGCGCAGATCGTTCAACTATGGCTACACCTTC. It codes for CASSQEGRRSFNYGYTF.